At least ten counts were recorded for the clone carrying this TCR beta chain. The antigen is unknown. Time point denoted: newly diagnosed GD, antithyroid drugs for less than 3 months. There was RNA extracted from PBMCs, and the TCR library was made from it. The data were taken from a study of regulatory T cells in long-lasting Graves disease. Germline CDR1 reads MDHEN; CDR2 reads SYDVKM. The V gene lost 7 bases and the J gene lost 0 bases, with 18 bases spanning the gap. This CDR3 has 17 amino acids. Study results and caveats: Because few samples were included, accuracy may have been lower. Relative to newly diagnosed Graves' patients, persistent ones had lower TCR diversity.

Relying on iRepertoire HTBI primers and Arm-PCR of CDR3 regions, the team built TCR beta libraries. In the source study's methods: From all samples, identification returned 12 to 15 TRBJ and 60 to 80 TRBV segments. TCRdb reprocessed the multiplex PCR reads with MiXCR, giving one entry per CDR3 protein. TCRdb, not the authors, supplied the V and J calls. The sample has under 700,000 distinct CDR3 sequences, approximately 16% seen once. This same sample was also part of a study on T cells in Graves' hyperthyroidism and ophthalmopathy. From that study: Those with hyperthyroidism were 18 to 65 years old, newly diagnosed, and ill for under 2 months.

The rearrangement links TRBV28 to TRBJ1-4, with D perhaps matching TRBD1 (5 bases). Sequenced material: peripheral blood mononuclear cells (PBMCs), taken at new diagnosis, from a patient treated with antithyroid drugs. The receptor was isolated from a woman aged 35-65 years with Graves disease. CDR3 amino acids: CASMVAGTVATNEKLFF. CDR3 bases: TGTGCCAGCATGGTGGCAGGGACGGTTGCAACTAATGAAAAACTGTTTTTT. Looking up the rest from reference TRBV28 and TRBJ1-4 gives the full variable domain: DVKVTQSSRYLVKRTGEKVFLECVQDMDHENMFWYRQDPGLGLRLIYFSYDVKMKEKGDIPEGYSVSREKKERFSLILESASTNQTSMYLCASMVAGTVATNEKLFFGSGTQLSVL.